One sample yielded the 16 T cell receptor beta chains listed below, sequenced in a study of early T cells in non-severe SARS-CoV-2 infection. MiXCR, applied by TCRdb to the 5' RACE reads, yields one record per CDR3 protein. The sample includes approximately 74,000 distinct CDR3 sequences, 14% of them seen just once. The sequenced material came from whole blood. Source of these receptors: an adult who was a healthcare worker with PCR-confirmed SARS-CoV-2 infection or an uninfected control (not recorded which).

Only a few counts were recorded for this clonotype. This chain uses TRBV7-2 with TRBJ2-5; no firm D call. CDR3 length: 14 amino acids. The V end was cut by 2 bases, the J end by 4 bases, with 11 bases between. Germline assignment: CDR1 SGHTA and CDR2 FQGNSA. The CDR3 DNA reads as TGTGCCAGCAGCTTAAGACGGGTGGGAGAGACCCAGTACTTC. It codes for CASSLRRVGETQYF.

This clonotype was observed a handful of times. V usage is TRBV15 and J usage is TRBJ2-7; TRBD1 might be the D (6 bases). CDR1 is LNHNV and CDR2 is YYDKDF in the germline V gene (reference sequence). Trimming shortened V by 4 bases and J by 6 bases, and 10 bases separated the two germline ends. This CDR3 has 12 residues. CDR3: CATSNNRVEQYF. The CDR3 region has the DNA TGTGCCACCAGCAACAACAGGGTCGAGCAGTACTTC.

The chain recombines TRBV5-1 with TRBJ2-6; D is uncertain. V was clipped by 4 bases and J by 1 base, with 6 bases between them. CDR1 is SGHRS, CDR2 YFSETQ, per germline. The CDR3 spans 14 residues. CDR3 region: CASSPASGANVLTF. The CDR3 nucleotides are TGCGCCAGCAGCCCGGCGTCTGGGGCCAACGTCCTGACTTTC.

The chain combines TRBV19 with TRBJ2-7; 9 bases agree with TRBD2. V lost 3 bases and J lost 5; bases outside the gene matches: 8. This CDR3 is 15 amino acids long. Germline V gene lookup returns CDR1 LNHDA and CDR2 SQIVND (reference sequence). CDR3 nucleotides: TGTGCCAGTAGTATCAGGCTAGCGGGGATCAACGAGCAGTACTTC. Translated, it gives CASSIRLAGINEQYF.

The V call is TRBV5-1, the J call TRBJ2-7, with a weak D call TRBD2 (6 bases). The V gene's germline CDR1 is SGHRS and CDR2 YFSETQ. CDR3 size: 14 residues. Deletions cut 5 bases from V and 1 base from J, with 13 bases between. CDR3 protein: CASSRDSRSYEQYF. CDR3 in DNA: TGCGCCAGCAGTCGGGACTCCAGGTCCTACGAGCAGTACTTC.

The chain couples TRBV4-3 to TRBJ1-2; no firm D call. The CDR3 loop spans 15 amino acids. CDR1 and CDR2 from the germline V gene are LGHNA and YSLEER. V was trimmed by 0 bases and J by 5 bases, leaving 13 bases between them. The CDR3 reads CASSQDWGGNYGYTF. The DNA of the CDR3 is TGCGCCAGCAGCCAAGATTGGGGAGGGAATTATGGCTACACCTTC.

The rearrangement uses TRBV6-5 and TRBJ2-7; 7 bases line up with TRBD1. From germline, CDR1 is MNHEY and CDR2 SVGAGI. V was clipped by 10 bases and J by 2 bases; unmatched bases: 2. The CDR3 has 11 amino acids. CDR3 sequence reads: CATQGAYEQYF. CDR3 in DNA: TGTGCCACCCAGGGGGCCTACGAGCAGTACTTC.

This clonotype was counted a few times. The chain recombines TRBV20-1 with TRBJ2-7; a possible D gene is TRBD2 (5 bases). CDR1 is DFQATT and CDR2 is SNEGSKA in the germline V gene (reference sequence). The CDR3 length is 15 residues. V dropped 3 bases and J dropped 6 bases, with 21 bases sitting between them. CDR3 protein: CSARVPLGFSLEQYF. CDR3 DNA: TGCAGTGCTAGGGTACCACTAGGATTCTCCCTCGAGCAGTACTTC.

This clonotype occurred many times. V usage is TRBV6-2 or TRBV6-3 and J usage is TRBJ1-1, with 10 bases that match TRBD1. V shed 6 bases, J shed 9 bases, and the junction held 4 bases outside the gene matches. CDR1 is MNHEY, CDR2 SVGEGT, per germline. This CDR3 is built from 12 residues. For the CDR3, the DNA is TGTGCCAGCAGCAAGGGACAGGGGAAAGCTTTCTTT. Translation: CASSKGQGKAFF.

V gene TRBV29-1 combines with J gene TRBJ2-4; 8 positions agree with TRBD1. Germline values: CDR1 SQVTM, CDR2 ANQGSEA. The V gene end was trimmed by 6 bases and the J gene end by 3 bases; junction bases not matched to a gene: 4. The CDR3 is 13 amino acids. CDR3 loop: CSVPTGVKNIQYF. CDR3 nucleotide sequence: TGCAGCGTCCCGACAGGGGTCAAAAACATTCAGTACTTC.

This clonotype has a handful of counts. The chain couples TRBV12-3 or TRBV12-4 to TRBJ1-3; D remains ambiguous. The CDR3 sequence is 16 residues long. Trimming cost V 6 bases and J 5 bases, with 20 bases left between them. For the CDR3, the DNA is TGTGCCAGCAGCCCCCCTCAAGGACGGGCGAGAAACACCATATATTTT. Protein sequence: CASSPPQGRARNTIYF.

A few counts support this clonotype. This chain uses TRBV7-8 with TRBJ2-1; the D is unclear. The V and J ends lost 3 bases and 2 bases respectively, with 8 bases between them. The CDR3 has 14 amino acids. Germline lookup yields CDR1 SGHVS and CDR2 FQNEAQ. CDR3 coding DNA: TGTGCCAGCAGCTTCCGTAGCACCTACAATGAGCAGTTCTTC. Encoded protein: CASSFRSTYNEQFF.

This clonotype was counted only a few times. The rearrangement joins TRBV3-1 to TRBJ2-4; D is undetermined. V lost 0 bases and J lost 6, with 9 bases in between. The CDR3 is made up of 14 amino acids. Germline V gene lookup returns CDR1 LGHDT and CDR2 YNNKEL (reference sequence). The CDR3 DNA follows: TGTGCCAGCAGCCAAGACCACAGAGTAAACATTCAGTACTTC. Amino acid sequence: CASSQDHRVNIQYF.

Written as DNA, the CDR3 is TGTGCCAGCAGCGTTACAGGGAAGGGGGACACTGAAGCTTTCTTT. Its translation: CASSVTGKGDTEAFF. The rearrangement uses TRBV5-5 and TRBJ1-1; perhaps TRBD1 as D (6 bases). The CDR3 totals 15 residues. Between the trimmed V and J ends, which lost 4 bases and 3 bases, there was a span of 16 bases. Germline CDR1 is SGHKS and CDR2 is YYEKEE (reference sequence). Variable domain in full (rest from reference TRBV5-5 and TRBJ1-1): DAGVTQSPTHLIKTRGQQVTLRCSPISGHKSVSWYQQVLGQGPQFIFQYYEKEERGRGNFPDRFSARQFPNYSSELNVNALLLGDSALYLCASSVTGKGDTEAFFGQGTRLTVV.

This clonotype was recorded many times. This chain connects TRBV7-6 to TRBJ2-1; TRBD2 matches at 10 bases. The ends lost 5 bases at V and 5 bases at J; junction bases unmatched: 6. Germline CDR1 is SGHVS and CDR2 is FNYEAQ. The CDR3 totals 15 residues. Written as DNA, the CDR3 is TGTGCCAGCAGCCTCGAGCGGGGGGGCGACAATGAGCAGTTCTTC. It is translated as CASSLERGGDNEQFF. Together with reference TRBV7-6 and TRBJ2-1, the CDR3 gives the full variable domain: GAGVSQSPRYKVTKRGQDVALRCDPISGHVSLYWYRQALGQGPEFLTYFNYEAQQDKSGLPNDRFSAERPEGSISTLTIQRTEQRDSAMYRCASSLERGGDNEQFFGPGTRLTVL.

This clonotype was detected only a few times. This chain joins TRBV13 and TRBJ1-4; D call uncertain. CDR3 size: 14 residues. The germline gives CDR1 PRHDT, CDR2 FYEKMQ (reference sequence). Trimming stripped 1 base from V and 6 bases from J, with 9 bases between. CDR3 sequence (DNA): TGTGCCAGCAGCTTAGAGGGAGATGATGAAAAACTGTTTTTT. This gives the protein CASSLEGDDEKLFF.